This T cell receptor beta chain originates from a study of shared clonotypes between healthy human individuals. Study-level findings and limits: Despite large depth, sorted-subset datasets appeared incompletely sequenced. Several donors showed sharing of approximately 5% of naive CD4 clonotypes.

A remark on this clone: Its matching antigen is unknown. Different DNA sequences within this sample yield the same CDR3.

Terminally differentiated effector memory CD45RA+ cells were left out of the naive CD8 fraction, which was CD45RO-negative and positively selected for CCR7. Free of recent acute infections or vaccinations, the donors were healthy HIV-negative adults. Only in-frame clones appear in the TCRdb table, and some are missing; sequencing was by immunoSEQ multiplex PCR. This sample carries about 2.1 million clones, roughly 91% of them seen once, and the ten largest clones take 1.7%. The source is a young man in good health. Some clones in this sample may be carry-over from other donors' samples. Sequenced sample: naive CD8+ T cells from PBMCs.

Here the CDR3 reads CASSVGGERYNEQFF. CDR3 nucleotide sequence: TGTGCCAGCAGCGTAGGGGGGGAGCGGTACAATGAGCAGTTCTTC. The chain combines TRBV9 with TRBJ2-1; the D gene is possibly TRBD2 (6 bases). The V and J ends lost 0 bases and 4 bases respectively, with 11 bases between them. The CDR3 totals 15 residues. Looked up from germline, CDR1 is SGDLS and CDR2 is YYNGEE.